This passage covers 32 T cell receptor beta chains from one sample sequenced in a study of CD8+CD57+ T cells in acquired aplastic anemia. Genomic DNA acted as the template from which TCR beta VDJ combination and CDR3 sequence profiling were carried out. TCRdb re-called the reads with MiXCR, one entry per CDR3 protein. The sample carries around 180,000 distinct CDR3 sequences, about 64% recorded once. Source material: sorted CD4+, CD8+, or CD8+CD57+ T cells (not recorded which) from PBMCs. These receptor sequences come from a human donor in good health.

The rearrangement joins TRBV5-4 to TRBJ1-2; 8 nucleotides line up with TRBD1. The length of the CDR3 is 15 residues. Losses at the gene ends were 4 bases for V and 0 bases for J; bases not matched to a gene: 5. Germline CDR1 is SGHNT and CDR2 is YYREEE (reference sequence). CDR3 nucleotide sequence: TGTGCCAGCAGCGTGACAGGGGTAGCTAACTATGGCTACACCTTC. This translates into CASSVTGVANYGYTF.

V and J are TRBV25-1 and TRBJ1-1, with D possibly matching TRBD1 (5 bases). This CDR3 is 13 amino acids long. Deletions cut 5 bases from V and 7 bases from J, with 14 bases between. Germline assignment: CDR1 MGHDK and CDR2 SYGVNS. The DNA for the CDR3 is TGTGCCAGCAGTCCGGAGCAGGGTTATGAAGCTTTCTTT. This translates into CASSPEQGYEAFF.

There are a few counts of this clonotype. This chain uses TRBV20-1 with TRBJ2-7; TRBD2 matches at 7 bases. This CDR3 has 13 residues. Germline loops: CDR1 DFQATT, CDR2 SNEGSKA (reference sequence). V lost 5 bases, J lost 3 bases, and 7 bases stayed unmatched. This CDR3 is CSAPSTSSYEQYF. The CDR3 DNA reads TGCAGTGCTCCATCGACTAGCAGCTACGAGCAGTACTTC.

Ten or more counts support this clonotype. The chain uses TRBV9 and TRBJ2-1; perhaps TRBD1 as D (6 bases). CDR1 and CDR2 from the germline V gene are SGDLS and YYNGEE. The CDR3 consists of 15 residues. Trimming cost V 0 bases and J 2 bases, with 9 bases left between them. The CDR3 DNA is TGTGCCAGCAGCGTAGCAGGGGCGACCTACAATGAGCAGTTCTTC. Amino acids: CASSVAGATYNEQFF.

The genes are TRBV2 and TRBJ1-6; 7 positions match TRBD1. With 7 bases clipped from V and 6 bases from J, the junction kept 6 bases outside the gene matches. The germline gives CDR1 SNHLY, CDR2 FYNNEI. The CDR3 has 14 residues. The chain's CDR3 is CASMRGQLNSPLHF. The CDR3 DNA is TGTGCCAGCATGAGGGGACAGCTTAATTCACCCCTCCACTTT.

This clonotype was seen a single time. The chain couples TRBV7-6 to TRBJ1-4; 8 bases map to TRBD1. This CDR3 has 14 amino acids. CDR1 and CDR2 (germline): SGHVS, FNYEAQ. V trimming: 6 bases; J trimming: 7 bases; junction bases outside the gene matches: 7. The CDR3 spells CASRSTGGSEKLFF. DNA for the CDR3: TGTGCCAGCAGATCTACAGGGGGGAGTGAAAAACTGTTTTTT.

This clonotype was observed a handful of times. V usage is TRBV5-5 and J usage is TRBJ1-1, with D unresolved. The CDR3 extends over 12 amino acids. V lost 1 base and J lost 1, with 2 bases in between. Germline-derived CDR1 and CDR2 are SGHKS and YYEKEE (reference sequence). CDR3: CASSLQNTEAFF. In nucleotides, the CDR3 is TGTGCCAGCAGCTTGCAGAACACTGAAGCTTTCTTT.

The V gene is TRBV2, the J gene TRBJ2-1; 13 bases are shared with TRBD2. CDR3 length equals 20 residues. The germline gives CDR1 SNHLY, CDR2 FYNNEI. With 1 base clipped from V and 0 bases from J, the junction kept 9 bases outside the gene matches. CDR3 sequence (DNA): TGTGCCAGCAGTGAAGTGATACTAGCGGGGGGGCTTGGCTCCTACAATGAGCAGTTCTTC. It encodes CASSEVILAGGLGSYNEQFF.

This clonotype was seen a single time. The chain employs TRBV2 and TRBJ2-5; D is possibly TRBD2 (6 bases). In germline, CDR1 is SNHLY, CDR2 FYNNEI. The CDR3 is made up of 13 amino acids. Trimming left V 5 bases short and J 4 bases short, with 11 bases between. CDR3 sequence: CASSRDSGETQYF. CDR3 DNA sequence: TGTGCCAGCAGTCGGGACTCCGGAGAGACCCAGTACTTC.

The chain couples TRBV11-1 to TRBJ2-7; D is undetermined. Germline assignment: CDR1 SGHAT and CDR2 FQDESV (reference sequence). This CDR3 contains 11 residues. V lost 6 bases and J lost 3, with 6 bases in between. The chain's CDR3 is CASRASYEQYF. CDR3 DNA: TGTGCCAGCAGAGCAAGCTACGAGCAGTACTTC.

This chain connects TRBV25-1 to TRBJ2-7; no firm D call. There are 11 residues in the CDR3. V was pared by 10 bases and J by 3 bases, with 10 bases between. Per germline, CDR1 MGHDK and CDR2 SYGVNS. The chain's CDR3 is CATLKGYEQYF. CDR3 nucleotides: TGTGCCACCTTAAAGGGCTACGAGCAGTACTTC.

This clonotype was counted ten times or more. This chain connects TRBV14 to TRBJ2-1; 8 bases map to TRBD2. Trimming at V came to 3 bases and at J to 5 bases, leaving 9 bases not matched to a gene. CDR3 length equals 16 residues. Germline V gene lookup returns CDR1 SGHDN and CDR2 FVKESK. CDR3 DNA: TGTGCCAGCAGCCAGAGCTTAGCGGGGACTAACAATGAGCAGTTCTTC. It specifies CASSQSLAGTNNEQFF.

The V and J genes are TRBV24-1 and TRBJ2-2; D is tentatively TRBD1 or TRBD2 (7 bases each). The CDR3 loop spans 16 amino acids. Germline-derived CDR1 and CDR2 are KGHDR and SFDVKD. Deletions cut 0 bases from V and 6 bases from J, with 13 bases between. For the CDR3, the DNA is TGTGCCACCAGTGATTTGGGTTCAGGGGGGGCCGGGGAGCTGTTTTTT. Translating gives CATSDLGSGGAGELFF.

This clonotype was seen more than once but under ten times. At one of its ends the junction is not consistent with the germline gene, which may arise from a read error. The chain employs TRBV2 and TRBJ2-1; TRBD2 aligns across 12 bases. Germline assignment: CDR1 SNHLY and CDR2 FYNNEI. The CDR3 totals 15 residues. The CDR3 spells CAISAPGLAGNEQFF. As DNA, the CDR3 is TGTGCCATCAGTGCCCCGGGACTAGCGGGCAATGAGCAGTTCTTC.

The gene calls are TRBV2 and TRBJ2-1; 10 bases map to TRBD1. This CDR3 contains 14 residues. Germline CDR1 is SNHLY and CDR2 is FYNNEI. V gave up 6 bases and J gave up 3 bases; unmatched junction bases: 2. The CDR3 coding sequence is TGTGCCAGCAGGGACAGGGGGTTCTACAATGAGCAGTTCTTC. This codes for CASRDRGFYNEQFF.

This clonotype was recorded many times. The chain uses TRBV20-1 and TRBJ1-4; D remains unclear. In germline, CDR1 is DFQATT, CDR2 SNEGSKA (reference sequence). The CDR3 length is 15 residues. The ends were cut back, 2 bases at V and 0 bases at J, with 10 bases in the middle. The CDR3 region has the DNA TGCAGTGCTAGACCACCAGAAGCAACTAATGAAAAACTGTTTTTT. Translated, it gives CSARPPEATNEKLFF.

This clonotype was recorded many times. CDR3 residues: CASRRTVSYEQYF. CDR3 nucleotide sequence: TGTGCCAGCAGAAGGACTGTTTCCTACGAGCAGTACTTC. The chain is built from TRBV27 and TRBJ2-7; D might be TRBD2 (5 bases). The germline V and J ends were trimmed by 6 bases and 1 base, with 10 bases remaining between them. Germline loops: CDR1 MNHEY, CDR2 SMNVEV (reference sequence). The length of the CDR3 is 13 residues.

A note on this clonotype: This may come from a read error, since a much larger clone is one base off. The chain links TRBV9 to TRBJ2-3, with D tentatively TRBD2 (7 bases). Germline values: CDR1 SGDLS, CDR2 YYNGEE. Between the trimmed V and J ends, which lost 4 bases and 1 base, there was a span of 19 bases. The CDR3 spans 17 residues. The CDR3 is CASSTSGGGGCTDTQYF. Written as DNA, the CDR3 is TGTGCCAGCAGCACCTCGGGGGGAGGGGGGTGCACAGATACGCAGTATTTT.

V usage is TRBV12-3 or TRBV12-4 and J usage is TRBJ2-5; either TRBD1 or TRBD2 may supply D (6 bases each). This CDR3 spans 19 amino acids. V was shortened by 6 bases and J by 7 bases, with 33 bases between the two germline ends. The CDR3 DNA sequence: TGTGCCAGCAGCCCAGAGGGGGGAACCGGGGAGGTGTCGGTAGGGACCCAGTACTTC. Translating it yields CASSPEGGTGEVSVGTQYF.

This clonotype has a count of ten or more. The chain carries TRBV6-5 and TRBJ2-1; no definite D call. V lost 0 bases, J lost 0 bases, and 3 bases lay in between. The CDR3 has 14 amino acids. CDR1 MNHEY and CDR2 SVGAGI come from the germline V gene. The chain's CDR3 is CASSYSLSYNEQFF. As DNA, the CDR3 is TGTGCCAGCAGTTACTCTCTCTCCTACAATGAGCAGTTCTTC.

V usage is TRBV7-3 and J usage is TRBJ2-2, with unresolved D. The germline V gene encodes CDR1 SGHTA and CDR2 FQGTGA. The CDR3 runs to 12 residues. V shed 3 bases and J shed 4 bases, with 3 bases lying between them. The CDR3: CASSFLTGELFF. CDR3 DNA sequence: TGTGCCAGCAGCTTCCTCACCGGGGAGCTGTTTTTT.

The J gene is TRBJ2-2, the V gene TRBV7-9; 9 bases agree with TRBD2. V shed 3 bases and J 5 bases; nucleotides not matched to a gene: 7. The CDR3 runs 16 residues. Germline loops: CDR1 SEHNR, CDR2 FQNEAQ (reference sequence). The CDR3 sequence: CASSFGASGETGELFF. The DNA of the CDR3 is TGTGCCAGCAGCTTTGGAGCTAGCGGGGAGACCGGGGAGCTGTTTTTT.

At least ten counts were recorded for this clonotype. This rearrangement joins TRBV10-3 to TRBJ2-1; 10 nucleotides align to TRBD2. V shed 3 bases, J shed 9 bases, and the junction held 17 bases outside the gene matches. CDR1 and CDR2 from the germline V gene are ENHRY and SYGVKD. CDR3 length: 18 amino acids. The CDR3: CAISDPPGSGRVKSEQFF. The CDR3 coding sequence is TGTGCCATCAGTGACCCCCCGGGGAGCGGGAGGGTAAAGAGTGAGCAGTTCTTC.

Remarks on this clonotype: Sequence at one end of the junction differs from germline and may be a read error. As DNA, the CDR3 is TGTGCCGGCAGCTTAGGGACAGGGGGGAATGAGCAGTACTTC. Protein product: CAGSLGTGGNEQYF. The rearrangement uses TRBV7-3 and TRBJ2-7; TRBD1 matches 11 bases. The CDR3 extends over 14 amino acids. Germline CDR1 and CDR2: SGHTA and FQGTGA. The full variable domain, its missing parts supplied by reference TRBV7-3 and TRBJ2-7, is GAGVSQTPSNKVTEKGKYVELRCDPISGHTALYWYRQSLGQGPEFLIYFQGTGAADDSGLPNDRFFAVRPEGSVSTLKIQRTERGDSAVYLCAGSLGTGGNEQYFGPGTRLTVT.

Ten or more counts support this clonotype. This chain links TRBV25-1 with TRBJ1-2; D is uncertain. Trimming took off 2 bases at V and 5 bases at J, with 9 bases between the two ends. This CDR3 region has 13 residues. CDR1 MGHDK and CDR2 SYGVNS come from the germline V gene. The CDR3 region is CASSEAGRYGYTF. The CDR3 nucleotides are TGTGCCAGCAGTGAAGCCGGGAGGTATGGCTACACCTTC.

The chain uses TRBV7-3 and TRBJ2-5; D possibly corresponds to TRBD2 (6 bases). Germline assignment: CDR1 SGHTA and CDR2 FQGTGA. With 1 base removed from V and 0 bases from J, the gap between germline ends came to 21 bases. This CDR3 has 19 amino acids. The CDR3 reads CASSLNPRIFPSDQETQYF. The CDR3 DNA is TGTGCCAGCAGCTTAAACCCCCGCATTTTTCCTAGCGACCAAGAGACCCAGTACTTC.

The chain has TRBV2 and TRBJ1-4; a possible D gene is TRBD1 (6 bases). Germline V CDR1 and CDR2: SNHLY, FYNNEI. Trimming shortened V by 3 bases and J by 3 bases, and 11 bases separated the two germline ends. The CDR3 covers 15 residues. The CDR3 is CASSDPWGPNEKLFF. As DNA, the CDR3 is TGTGCCAGCAGTGACCCCTGGGGGCCTAATGAAAAACTGTTTTTT.

The chain uses TRBV5-4 and TRBJ2-3; TRBD2 matches at 8 bases. Germline CDR1 reads SGHNT; CDR2 reads YYREEE (reference sequence). V was pared by 0 bases and J by 6 bases, with 6 bases of the junction left unmatched. The CDR3 is 15 amino acids. The CDR3 protein is CASSLAGGLGDTQYF. The DNA of the CDR3 is TGTGCCAGCAGCTTGGCCGGGGGACTAGGTGATACGCAGTATTTT.

This clonotype was seen many times. CDR3 sequence: CASSLKLGHGGETQYF. The CDR3 nucleotides read TGTGCCAGCAGCTTAAAGTTAGGACACGGCGGAGAGACCCAGTACTTC. This chain joins TRBV7-9 and TRBJ2-5, with D perhaps TRBD1 (5 bases). The CDR3 loop spans 16 amino acids. V was clipped by 2 bases and J by 4 bases, with 17 bases between them. The germline V gene encodes CDR1 SEHNR and CDR2 FQNEAQ (reference sequence).

Concerning this clonotype: Without the conserved terminal phenylalanine or tryptophan, this CDR3 likely stems from a read error. CDR3 sequence: CASSFRGQSHEQYI. DNA of the CDR3: TGTGCCAGCAGCTTTAGGGGACAGTCCCACGAGCAGTACATC. This chain links TRBV5-4 with TRBJ2-7; TRBD1 agrees at 7 bases. This CDR3 comprises 14 residues. CDR1 is SGHNT and CDR2 is YYREEE in the germline V gene (reference sequence). The J segment lost 5 bases and the V segment lost 2 bases, leaving 7 bases of the junction unmatched.

The rearrangement uses TRBV20-1 and TRBJ2-7; D ambiguous. Germline V lookup: CDR1 DFQATT, CDR2 SNEGSKA (reference sequence). The CDR3 totals 11 residues. Deletions cut 6 bases from V and 3 bases from J, with 9 bases between. Here the CDR3 DNA reads TGCAGTGCCCTACAGAACTACGAGCAGTACTTC. Its protein product is CSALQNYEQYF.

This clonotype has only a few counts. V is TRBV4-3 and J is TRBJ1-6; unclear D gene. This CDR3 is built from 14 residues. Trimming removed 1 base from V and 10 bases from J, with 11 bases in between. Germline CDR1 is LGHNA and CDR2 is YSLEER. The CDR3 region is CASSQATEWSPLHF. As DNA, the CDR3 is TGCGCCAGCAGCCAAGCAACGGAATGGTCACCCCTCCACTTT.